The present T cell receptor beta chain was sequenced within a study of Ad26.COV2.S vaccination and SARS-CoV-2 variants. This sample's treatment: some 20 received Ad26.COV2.S at low or high dose, single or two shots; several received placebo; per-sample allocation not given. Day 63 after the first injection of vaccine or placebo was the sampling time. Data came from immunoSEQ multiplex PCR; TCRdb stores just in-frame clones and leaves some out. The sample yields about 250,000 clones, about 87% seen once. The material was peripheral blood, obtained in a trial of Ad26.COV2.S vaccine versus placebo. The TCR comes from a person between 18 and 65 years old who received the Ad26.COV2.S COVID-19 vaccine or a placebo.

Written as DNA, the CDR3 is TGCGCCAGCAGCCAAGGGGCCTCTGGAAACACCATATATTTT. Its protein is CASSQGASGNTIYF. This chain uses TRBV4-3 with TRBJ1-3; D call uncertain. The CDR3 runs 14 residues. Per the germline V gene, CDR1 is LGHNA and CDR2 is YSLEER. V was shortened by 1 base and J by 0 bases, with 4 bases between the two germline ends.